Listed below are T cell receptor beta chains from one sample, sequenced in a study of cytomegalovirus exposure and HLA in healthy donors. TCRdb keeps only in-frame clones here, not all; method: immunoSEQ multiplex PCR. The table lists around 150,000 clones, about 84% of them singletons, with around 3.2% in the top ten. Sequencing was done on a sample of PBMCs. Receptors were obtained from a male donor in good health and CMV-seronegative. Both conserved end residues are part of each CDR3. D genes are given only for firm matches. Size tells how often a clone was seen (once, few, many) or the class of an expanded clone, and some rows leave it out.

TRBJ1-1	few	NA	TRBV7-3	TGTGCCAGCAGCCCCCAGGGCGGCCTGTTGAACACTGAAGCTTTCTTT	CASSPQGGLLNTEAFF
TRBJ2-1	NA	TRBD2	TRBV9	TGTGCCAGCAGCGTGGGACTAGCGGGTATCCACAATGAGCAGTTCTTC	CASSVGLAGIHNEQFF
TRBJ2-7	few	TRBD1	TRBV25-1	TGTGCCAGCAGTGCTGGGACAGGGGACGAGCAGTACTTC	CASSAGTGDEQYF
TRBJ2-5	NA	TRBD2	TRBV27	TGTGCCAGCAGCCGACTAGCGGGTGAAGAGACCCAGTACTTC	CASSRLAGEETQYF
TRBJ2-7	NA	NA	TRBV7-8	TGTGCCAGCAGCTTTTCCGGTAGCGAGCAGTACTTC	CASSFSGSEQYF
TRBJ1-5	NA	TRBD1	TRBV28	TGTGCCAGCAGACGGGGGGACAGGGGAGGCAATCAGCCCCAGCATTTT	CASRRGDRGGNQPQHF
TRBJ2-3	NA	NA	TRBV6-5	TGTGCCAGCAGTTACCAGCGTAGCACAGATACGCAGTATTTT	CASSYQRSTDTQYF
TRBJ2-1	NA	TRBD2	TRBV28	TGTGCCAGCAGCTTGGGGGGGAGCTCCTACAATGAGCAGTTCTTC	CASSLGGSSYNEQFF
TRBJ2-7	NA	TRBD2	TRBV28	TGTGCCAGCAGTTACGTGAGCGGGGCCCTGATTGAGCAGTACTTC	CASSYVSGALIEQYF
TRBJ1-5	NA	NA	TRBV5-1	TGCGCCAGCAGCTTGGATCGTCTGTCGCCCCAGCATTTT	CASSLDRLSPQHF
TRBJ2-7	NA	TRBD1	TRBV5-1	TGCGCCAGCAGGCTGGGACAGGGGGAAAGGGGTCTGCGGGGGTCCGCCTACGAGCAGTACTTC	CASRLGQGERGLRGSAYEQYF
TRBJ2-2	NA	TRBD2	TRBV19	TGTGCCAGTACCTCCATACTAGCGGGGACCGGGGAGCTGTTTTTT	CASTSILAGTGELFF
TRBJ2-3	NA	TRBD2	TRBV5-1	TGCGCCAGCAGCTTGGGGACTAGCGGATCTAGCACAGATACGCAGTATTTT	CASSLGTSGSSTDTQYF
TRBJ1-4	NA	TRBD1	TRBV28	TGTGCCAGCAGTACAGCGACAGGGATAGATGAAAAACTGTTTTTT	CASSTATGIDEKLFF
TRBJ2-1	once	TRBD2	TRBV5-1	TGCGCCAGCAGCTTGGCTAGCGGGCTCAATTCCAATGAGCAGTTCTTC	CASSLASGLNSNEQFF
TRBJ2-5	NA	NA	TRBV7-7	TGTGCTAGCAGCTTAGCGGAGTGGGCGGGAAACCAAGAGACCCAGTACTTC	CASSLAEWAGNQETQYF
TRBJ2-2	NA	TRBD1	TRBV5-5	TGTGCCAGCAGCTTCTCCGGGACAGGGTTTATCGGGGAGCTGTTTTTT	CASSFSGTGFIGELFF
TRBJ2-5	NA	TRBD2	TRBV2	TGTGCCAGGGGGACTAGCGGGGGGGCGGGCCAGTACTTC	CARGTSGGAGQYF
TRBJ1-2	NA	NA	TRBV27	TGTGCCAGCAGACACCTCCGGCAGGGCGAAAGCTATGGCTACACCTTC	CASRHLRQGESYGYTF
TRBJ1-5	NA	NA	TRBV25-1	TGTGCCAGCAGTGCCGGAGAAGACAGTAATCAGCCCCAGCATTTT	CASSAGEDSNQPQHF
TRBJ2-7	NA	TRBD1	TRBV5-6	TGTGCCAGCAGCTGGACCGGGACAGCGACCTACGAGCAGTACTTC	CASSWTGTATYEQYF
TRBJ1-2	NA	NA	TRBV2	TGTGCCACCACGACGGGGGTCGAGGGCTACACCTTC	CATTTGVEGYTF
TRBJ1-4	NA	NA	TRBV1	TGCACCAGCAGCCAATTGGTGGGCTCTGAAAAACTGTTTTTT	CTSSQLVGSEKLFF
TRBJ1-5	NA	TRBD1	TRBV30	TGTGCCTGGAGCCGGGACAGGGATTCATATAGCAATCAGCCCCAGCATTTT	CAWSRDRDSYSNQPQHF
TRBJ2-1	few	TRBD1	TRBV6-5	TGTGCCAGCAGTTCAACAGGGGGTACTGAGCAGTTCTTC	CASSSTGGTEQFF
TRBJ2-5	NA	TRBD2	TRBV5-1	TGCGCCAGCAGCTTGGCCGGGACTAGCGGGTACCAAGAGACCCAGTACTTC	CASSLAGTSGYQETQYF
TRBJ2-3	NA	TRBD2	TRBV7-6	TGTGCCAGCAGCCGGGGGGTGGGGGATACCACAGATACGCAGTATTTT	CASSRGVGDTTDTQYF
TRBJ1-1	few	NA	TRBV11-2	TGTGCCAGCAGCTTAATAAGAGGCCCTGAAGCTTTCTTT	CASSLIRGPEAFF